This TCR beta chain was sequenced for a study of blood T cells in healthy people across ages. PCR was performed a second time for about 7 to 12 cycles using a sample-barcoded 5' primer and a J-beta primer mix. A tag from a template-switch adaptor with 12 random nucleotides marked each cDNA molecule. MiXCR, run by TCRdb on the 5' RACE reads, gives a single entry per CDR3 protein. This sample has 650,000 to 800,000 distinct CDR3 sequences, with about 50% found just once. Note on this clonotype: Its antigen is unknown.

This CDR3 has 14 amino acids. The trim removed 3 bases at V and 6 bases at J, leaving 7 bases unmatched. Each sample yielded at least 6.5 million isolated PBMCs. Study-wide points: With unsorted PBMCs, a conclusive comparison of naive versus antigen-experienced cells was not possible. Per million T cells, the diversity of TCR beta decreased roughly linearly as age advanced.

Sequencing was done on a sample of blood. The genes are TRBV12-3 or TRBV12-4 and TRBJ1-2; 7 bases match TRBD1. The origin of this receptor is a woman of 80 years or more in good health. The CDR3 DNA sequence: TGTGCCAGCAGTTTCAGGGGGTTATCGCATGGCTACACCTTC. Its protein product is CASSFRGLSHGYTF.